The 21 T cell receptor beta chains given below trace back to one sample, sequenced in a study of identical twins. Each CDR3 protein gets one entry after TCRdb re-called the 5' RACE reads with MiXCR. The sample consists of 650,000 to 800,000 distinct CDR3 sequences, around 8.6% of them appearing once. These records were also assigned to another study, of yellow fever vaccine responses in identical twins.

The sample was PBMCs. The receptors come from a woman younger than 35 in good health.

This clonotype was counted at least ten times. The CDR3 DNA reads TGTGCCAGCTTGTCGACAGGGGGCTATAATTCACCCCTCCACTTT. It encodes CASLSTGGYNSPLHF. The gene calls are TRBV12-3 or TRBV12-4 and TRBJ1-6; TRBD1 agrees at 9 bases. Trimming cost V 8 bases and J 3 bases; bases outside gene matches: 5. The CDR3 is 15 amino acids.

This clonotype was counted between two and nine times. The chain employs TRBV12-3 or TRBV12-4 and TRBJ2-3, with 7 bases that match TRBD2. This CDR3 is built from 14 residues. The J segment lost 3 bases and the V segment lost 6 bases, leaving 6 bases of the junction unmatched. DNA for the CDR3: TGTGCCAGCAGACGGGGGGTAGGGACAGATACGCAGTATTTT. Translation: CASRRGVGTDTQYF.

The rearrangement joins TRBV24-1 to TRBJ2-1; D is perhaps TRBD2 (6 bases). From germline, CDR1 is KGHDR and CDR2 SFDVKD. The CDR3 contains 16 residues. V was cut by 9 bases and J by 3 bases, with 20 bases left in between. The CDR3 DNA reads TGTGCCACCTCTGAAGGAGGGGCGACCCACTACAATGAGCAGTTCTTC. This sequence encodes CATSEGGATHYNEQFF.

Only a few counts were recorded for this clonotype. This chain links TRBV6-1 with TRBJ2-1; D perhaps matches TRBD2 (5 bases). The V end was cut by 5 bases, the J end by 3 bases, with 14 bases between. Germline lookup yields CDR1 MNHNS and CDR2 SASEGT. The CDR3 runs 15 residues. The CDR3 region is CASSLSGTYYNEQFF. The CDR3, as DNA: TGTGCCAGCAGTCTCAGCGGAACCTACTACAATGAGCAGTTCTTC.

This clonotype was seen at least ten times. The chain joins TRBV12-3 or TRBV12-4 to TRBJ2-1; D possibly matches TRBD1 or TRBD2 (5 bases each). Deletions cut 8 bases from V and 5 bases from J, with 10 bases between. This CDR3 comprises 12 residues. Written as DNA, the CDR3 is TGTGCCAGCGATAGAGGGGACAATGAGCAGTTCTTC. Translating gives CASDRGDNEQFF.

This clonotype was seen repeatedly, ten times or more. The rearrangement links TRBV7-9 to TRBJ2-7; 8 nucleotides match TRBD1. The CDR3 covers 15 residues. Germline V gene lookup returns CDR1 SEHNR and CDR2 FQNEAQ (reference sequence). The V gene end was trimmed by 8 bases and the J gene end by 5 bases; junction bases not matched to a gene: 14. The CDR3 DNA is TGTGCCAGCGGGAAACAGGGACAGGCCAGCGACGAGCAGTACTTC. It encodes CASGKQGQASDEQYF.

This clonotype showed up just a few times. This chain links TRBV2 with TRBJ2-5; TRBD1 agrees at 7 bases. CDR1 is SNHLY and CDR2 is FYNNEI in the germline V gene. There are 14 residues in the CDR3. Trimming cost V 6 bases and J 2 bases; bases outside gene matches: 6. The CDR3 here is CASRTGNTQETQYF. The CDR3 nucleotides read TGTGCCAGCAGGACAGGGAATACTCAAGAGACCCAGTACTTC.

As to this clonotype: A clone one base away is much larger, so this may be a read error. CDR3 in DNA: TGTGCCAGCAGTCCCGGAACAGGGGATAGCACAGGTACGCAGTATTTT. This encodes CASSPGTGDSTGTQYF. The rearrangement links TRBV12-3 or TRBV12-4 to TRBJ2-3, with 7 bases aligning to TRBD1. CDR3 length: 16 residues.

This clonotype was detected many times. The chain combines TRBV11-2 with TRBJ2-3, with 12 nucleotides matching TRBD2. Germline V gives CDR1 SGHAT, CDR2 FQNNGV. Trimming removed 1 base from V and 2 bases from J; junction bases left unmatched: 16. The CDR3 totals 21 residues. The CDR3 DNA sequence: TGTGCCAGCAGCTTAGTTGGTGTCGCTAGCGGGAGGGCGCTACACACAGATACGCAGTATTTT. Translated: CASSLVGVASGRALHTDTQYF.

This clonotype was counted a few times. The chain uses TRBV3-1 and TRBJ2-2, with 7 nucleotides matching TRBD1. The CDR3 covers 16 residues. J gave up 5 bases and V 5 bases, and 11 bases lay outside the gene matches. Germline-derived CDR1 and CDR2 are LGHDT and YNNKEL (reference sequence). The CDR3 sequence: CASSFTGARGTGELFF. CDR3 in DNA: TGTGCCAGCAGCTTCACAGGGGCCAGGGGGACCGGGGAGCTGTTTTTT.

This clonotype has a handful of counts. CDR3 nucleotide sequence: TGTGCCAGCAGCCAATTCTCTACTGAGCAGTTCTTC. Encoded protein: CASSQFSTEQFF. The chain couples TRBV3-1 to TRBJ2-1; D remains ambiguous. V was pared by 2 bases and J by 9 bases, with 8 bases between. The CDR3 has 12 residues. Germline CDR1 is LGHDT and CDR2 is YNNKEL (reference sequence).

This clonotype was seen a few times. The chain has TRBV11-2 and TRBJ2-4; D possibly corresponds to TRBD2 (5 bases). The CDR3 runs to 13 residues. Trimming cost V 6 bases and J 9 bases, with 15 bases left between them. Germline CDR1 SGHAT, CDR2 FQNNGV. This chain's CDR3 is CASSPGPEGIQYF. DNA for the CDR3: TGTGCCAGCAGTCCAGGTCCAGAGGGCATTCAGTACTTC.

This clonotype was counted only a few times. The rearrangement links TRBV6-2 or TRBV6-3 to TRBJ2-5; 10 bases match TRBD2. Germline V gene lookup returns CDR1 MNHEY and CDR2 SVGEGT. CDR3 length: 20 amino acids. Germline trimming cut 0 bases from V and 6 bases from J; bases unmatched to any gene: 19. The CDR3 nucleotides read TGTGCCAGCAGTTACTCGATATTAGGGGTCCTAGCGGGAGAGGAAAAGACCCAGTACTTC. It encodes CASSYSILGVLAGEEKTQYF.

This clonotype was seen repeatedly, ten times or more. CDR3 region: CASSQGLGFDIQYF. Here the CDR3 DNA reads TGTGCCAGCAGCCAAGGCTTGGGTTTTGACATTCAGTACTTC. This chain links TRBV7-2 with TRBJ2-4; no definite D call. Trimming took off 5 bases at V and 8 bases at J, with 16 bases between the two ends. Per the germline V gene, CDR1 is SGHTA and CDR2 is FQGNSA. CDR3 length equals 14 residues.

This sequence joins TRBV20-1 and TRBJ1-1; tentatively, D is TRBD1 (5 bases). The V gene lost 3 bases and the J gene lost 11 bases, with 13 bases spanning the gap. The CDR3 runs 11 residues. In germline, CDR1 is DFQATT, CDR2 SNEGSKA (reference sequence). The CDR3 DNA sequence: TGCAGTGCTAGGCTTTTGGGGGGGGCTTTCTTT. Residues: CSARLLGGAFF.

The genes are TRBV4-2 and TRBJ1-1; 7 positions agree with TRBD1. Germline-derived CDR1 and CDR2 are LGHNA and YNFKEQ. CDR3 length: 14 residues. With 4 bases clipped from V and 1 base from J, the junction kept 3 bases outside the gene matches. The CDR3 DNA reads as TGTGCCAGCAGCCCAGACAGGGAGAACACTGAAGCTTTCTTT. It yields the protein CASSPDRENTEAFF.

This clonotype was seen a handful of times. The gene calls are TRBV12-3 or TRBV12-4 and TRBJ2-7, with 10 bases fitting TRBD2. This CDR3 has 15 amino acids. The V gene end was trimmed by 5 bases and the J gene end by 3 bases; junction bases not matched to a gene: 7. CDR3 in amino acids: CASSRSSGSNYEQYF. CDR3 nucleotide sequence: TGTGCCAGCAGTAGATCTAGCGGGAGCAACTACGAGCAGTACTTC.

V is TRBV21-1 and J is TRBJ1-5; TRBD1 is taken as the D call from the table, unchecked against the DNA. TRBV21-1 is given as a pseudogene. CDR3 length: 20 residues. The CDR3 loop is CASRGILQGADVVVNQPQHF. The CDR3 nucleotides read TGTGCCAGCAGGGGAATATTACAGGGGGCAGATGTGGTTGTCAATCAGCCCCAGCATTTT.

This clonotype has just a few counts. This rearrangement joins TRBV11-1 to TRBJ2-5; unclear D gene. CDR3 length: 15 residues. The ends were cut back, 1 base at V and 3 bases at J, with 12 bases in the middle. Germline values: CDR1 SGHAT, CDR2 FQDESV (reference sequence). CDR3 nucleotides: TGTGCCAGCAGCTTAGTCGGCAGAGGAGAAGAGACCCAGTACTTC. Protein product: CASSLVGRGEETQYF.

The rearrangement joins TRBV20-1 to TRBJ2-7; D possibly corresponds to TRBD1 (6 bases). The CDR3 length is 14 residues. Trimming pared 4 bases from V and 0 bases from J, leaving 13 bases between. CDR1 is DFQATT and CDR2 is SNEGSKA in the germline V gene (reference sequence). In DNA form, the CDR3 reads TGCAGTGCTAATTCAGTGGGGGCCTCCTACGAGCAGTACTTC. Translating gives CSANSVGASYEQYF.

This clonotype was detected many times. The gene calls are TRBV3-1 and TRBJ2-5; 11 nucleotides agree with TRBD2. Germline loops: CDR1 LGHDT, CDR2 YNNKEL (reference sequence). The CDR3 covers 16 residues. Trimming took 0 bases from V and 5 from J; bases not matched to a gene: 5. CDR3 sequence reads: CASSQDASGGMETQYF. The CDR3 DNA is TGTGCCAGCAGCCAAGACGCTAGCGGGGGGATGGAGACCCAGTACTTC.